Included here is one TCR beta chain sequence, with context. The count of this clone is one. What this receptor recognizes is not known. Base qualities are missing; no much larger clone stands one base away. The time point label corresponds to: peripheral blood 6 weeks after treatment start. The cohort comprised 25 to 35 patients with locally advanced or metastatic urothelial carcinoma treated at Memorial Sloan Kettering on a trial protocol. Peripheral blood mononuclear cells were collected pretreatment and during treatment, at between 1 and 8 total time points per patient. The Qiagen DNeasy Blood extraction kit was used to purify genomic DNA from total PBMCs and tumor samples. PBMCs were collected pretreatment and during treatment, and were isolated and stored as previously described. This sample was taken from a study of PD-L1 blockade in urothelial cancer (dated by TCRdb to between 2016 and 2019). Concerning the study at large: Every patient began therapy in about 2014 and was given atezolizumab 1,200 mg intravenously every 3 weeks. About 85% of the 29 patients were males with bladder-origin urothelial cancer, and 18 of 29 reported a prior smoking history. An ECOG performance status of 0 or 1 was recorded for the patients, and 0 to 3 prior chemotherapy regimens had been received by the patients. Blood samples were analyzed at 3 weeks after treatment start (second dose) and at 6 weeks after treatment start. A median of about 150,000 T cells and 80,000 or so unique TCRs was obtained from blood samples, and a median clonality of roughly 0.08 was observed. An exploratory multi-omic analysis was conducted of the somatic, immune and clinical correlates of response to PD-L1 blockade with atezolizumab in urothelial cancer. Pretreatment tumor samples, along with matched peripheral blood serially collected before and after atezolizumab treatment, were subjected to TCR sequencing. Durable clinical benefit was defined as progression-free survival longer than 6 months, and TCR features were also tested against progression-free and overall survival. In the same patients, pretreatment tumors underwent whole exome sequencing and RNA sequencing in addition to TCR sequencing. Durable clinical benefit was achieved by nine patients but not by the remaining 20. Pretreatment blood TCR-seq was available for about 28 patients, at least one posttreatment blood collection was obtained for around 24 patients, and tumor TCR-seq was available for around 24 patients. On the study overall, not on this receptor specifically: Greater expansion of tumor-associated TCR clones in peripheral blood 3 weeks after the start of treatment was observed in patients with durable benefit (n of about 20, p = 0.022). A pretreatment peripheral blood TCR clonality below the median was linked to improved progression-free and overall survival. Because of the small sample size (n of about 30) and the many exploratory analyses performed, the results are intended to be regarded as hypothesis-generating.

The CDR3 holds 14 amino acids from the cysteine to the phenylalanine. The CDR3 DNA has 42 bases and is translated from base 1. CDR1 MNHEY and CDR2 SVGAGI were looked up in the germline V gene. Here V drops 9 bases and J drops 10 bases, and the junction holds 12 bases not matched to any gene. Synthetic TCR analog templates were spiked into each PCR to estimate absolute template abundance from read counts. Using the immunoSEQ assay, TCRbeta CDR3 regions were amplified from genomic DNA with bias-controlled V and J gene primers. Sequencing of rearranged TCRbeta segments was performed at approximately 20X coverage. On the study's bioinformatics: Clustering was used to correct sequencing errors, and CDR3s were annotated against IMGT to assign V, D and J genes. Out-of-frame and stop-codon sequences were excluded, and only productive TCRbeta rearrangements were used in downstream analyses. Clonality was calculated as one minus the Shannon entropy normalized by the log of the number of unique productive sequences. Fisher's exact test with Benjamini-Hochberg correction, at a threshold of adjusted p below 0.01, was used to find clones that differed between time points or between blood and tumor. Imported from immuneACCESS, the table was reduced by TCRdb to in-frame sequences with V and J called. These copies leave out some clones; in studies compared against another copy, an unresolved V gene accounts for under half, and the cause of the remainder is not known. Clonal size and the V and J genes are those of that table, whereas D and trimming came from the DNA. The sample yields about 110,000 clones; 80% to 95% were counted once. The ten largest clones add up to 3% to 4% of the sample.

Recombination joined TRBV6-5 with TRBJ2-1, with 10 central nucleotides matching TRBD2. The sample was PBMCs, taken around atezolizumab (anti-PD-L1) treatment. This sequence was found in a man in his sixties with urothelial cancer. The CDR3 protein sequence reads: CASRSGGAQNEQFF. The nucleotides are TGTGCCAGTCGAAGCGGGGGGGCCCAGAACGAGCAGTTCTTC.